These 5 T cell receptor beta chains originate from one sample sequenced in a study of untreated major depressive disorder. Sequencing used immunoSEQ multiplex PCR; TCRdb keeps in-frame clones, though not all of them. The sample holds 20,000 to 25,000 clones; roughly nine tenths are singletons and the top ten take about 0.45%. The sequenced material came from CD4+ T cells from PBMCs. These receptors all come from a woman in her thirties or forties in good health.

The chain employs TRBV11-2 and TRBJ2-3; D is possibly TRBD1 (6 bases). The V gene's germline CDR1 is SGHAT and CDR2 FQNNGV. Trimming stripped 5 bases from V and 2 bases from J, with 14 bases between. This CDR3 spans 15 amino acids. CDR3: CASSLIGGNTDTQYF. As DNA, the CDR3 is TGTGCCAGCAGCCTAATAGGGGGAAACACAGATACGCAGTATTTT.

V gene TRBV28 combines with J gene TRBJ1-2; 9 positions match TRBD1. Germline V gives CDR1 MDHEN, CDR2 SYDVKM. Unmatched junction bases numbered 11, after V lost 0 bases and J lost 3 bases. The CDR3 runs 18 residues. The CDR3 DNA is TGTGCCAGCAGTTTATGGGGACAGGGACCCCCTTCAGACTATGGCTACACCTTC. As protein: CASSLWGQGPPSDYGYTF.

The chain uses TRBV6-1 and TRBJ1-5; D remains ambiguous. This CDR3 region has 13 residues. CDR1 and CDR2 (germline): MNHNS, SASEGT. V was shortened by 2 bases and J by 6 bases, with 8 bases between the two germline ends. The CDR3 loop is CASSEIRGQPQHF. The DNA for the CDR3 is TGTGCCAGCAGTGAAATTCGGGGTCAGCCCCAGCATTTT.

The DNA for the CDR3 is TGTGCCATCGGGGGTAAGGGTTCCAATCAGCCCCAGCATTTT. This translates into CAIGGKGSNQPQHF. The J gene is TRBJ1-5, the V gene TRBV10-3, with D perhaps matching TRBD1 (5 bases). The CDR3 covers 14 residues. Germline CDR1 reads ENHRY; CDR2 reads SYGVKD. V was trimmed by 8 bases and J by 3 bases, leaving 14 bases between them.

The chain combines TRBV11-2 with TRBJ2-3; no definite D call. This CDR3 contains 15 residues. V lost 0 bases and J 2 bases, leaving 9 bases between the germline ends. Germline CDR1 reads SGHAT; CDR2 reads FQNNGV. DNA of the CDR3: TGTGCCAGCAGCTTAGATGGGCGAATCACAGATACGCAGTATTTT. Protein: CASSLDGRITDTQYF.